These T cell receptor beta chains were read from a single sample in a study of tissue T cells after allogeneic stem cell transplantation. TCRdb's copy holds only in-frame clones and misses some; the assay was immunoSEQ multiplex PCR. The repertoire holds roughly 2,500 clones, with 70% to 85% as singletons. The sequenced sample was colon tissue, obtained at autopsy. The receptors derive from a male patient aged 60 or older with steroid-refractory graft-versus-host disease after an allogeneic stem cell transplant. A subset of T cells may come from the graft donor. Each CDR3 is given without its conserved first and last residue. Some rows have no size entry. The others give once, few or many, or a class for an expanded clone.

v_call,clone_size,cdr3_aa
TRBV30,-,AWSLTRTGKSPLH
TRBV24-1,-,ATPVRGGHSSYEQY
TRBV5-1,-,ASSLGVRGQDIGYT
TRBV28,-,ASAGTPYNEQF
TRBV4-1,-,ASSHERLAVPYEQY
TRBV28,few,ASSSEEYGYT
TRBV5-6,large,ASSSPWEGLNEQF
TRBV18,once,ASSPRRDYYGYT
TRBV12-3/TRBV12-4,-,ASSLRSYGYT
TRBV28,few,ASSFSGAGQPQH
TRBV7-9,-,ASSSRGRRNTGELF
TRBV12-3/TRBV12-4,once,ASDVDAGNTIY
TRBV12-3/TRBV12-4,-,ASSLSETQY
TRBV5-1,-,ASRDDRGSGNTIY
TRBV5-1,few,ASRADPGNTEAF
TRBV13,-,ASSRLRRDVGSSYNSPLH
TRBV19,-,ASNPGATSGANVLT
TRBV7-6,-,ASSLLRGTGEKLF
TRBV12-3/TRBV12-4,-,ASRRTEEAF
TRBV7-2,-,ASSSYYEQY
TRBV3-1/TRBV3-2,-,ASSHGGRPEDEQF
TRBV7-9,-,ASSAQGGGGTDTQY
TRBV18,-,ASSRSGGPQETQY
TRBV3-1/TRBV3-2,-,ASSQAQPGANTEAF
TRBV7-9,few,ASSFNGGNEQF
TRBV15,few,ATSRDANTEAF
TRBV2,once,ASRDTQGGANQPQH
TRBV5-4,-,ASSLDRGYT